The 32 T cell receptor beta chains below come from one sample, sequenced in a study of blood T cells in healthy people across ages. A sample-barcoded 5' primer and a J-beta primer mix were used in a second PCR of roughly 6 to 11 cycles. TCRdb processed the 5' RACE reads anew with MiXCR; each CDR3 protein has one entry. The sample holds 540,000 or so distinct CDR3 sequences, under 55% seen once. Sequenced material: blood. These receptors were taken from a man aged 80 or over in good health.

The V and J genes are TRBV30 and TRBJ2-7, with 9 bases that match TRBD2. This CDR3 is 14 amino acids long. Trimming at V came to 4 bases and at J to 2 bases, leaving 6 bases not matched to a gene. CDR1 and CDR2 from the germline V gene are GTSNPN and SVGIG (reference sequence). DNA of the CDR3: TGTGCCTGGAATCCCGGGACTAGCCCCTACGAGCAGTACTTC. This encodes CAWNPGTSPYEQYF. The full variable domain, completed using reference TRBV30 and TRBJ2-7, is SQTIHQWPATLVQPVGSPLSLECTVEGTSNPNLYWYRQAAGRGLQLLFYSVGIGQISSEVPQNLSASRPQDRQFILSSKKLLLSDSGFYLCAWNPGTSPYEQYFGPGTRLTVT.

The V gene is TRBV7-3, the J gene TRBJ2-1; 8 bases line up with TRBD2. Germline assignment: CDR1 SGHTA and CDR2 FQGTGA. V trimming: 8 bases; J trimming: 9 bases; junction bases outside the gene matches: 6. CDR3 length equals 12 residues. CDR3 bases: TGTGCCAGCGGAAGACTAGCGCGTGAGCAGTTCTTC. Its translation: CASGRLAREQFF.

The sample holds a few counts of this clonotype. CDR3 region: CASSSVLLAAHRDTQYF. CDR3 DNA: TGTGCCAGCAGCTCAGTCCTACTTGCGGCACATCGAGATACGCAGTATTTT. V gene TRBV7-9 combines with J gene TRBJ2-3, with D uncertain. Germline CDR1 and CDR2: SEHNR and FQNEAQ (reference sequence). The CDR3 runs 17 residues. V lost 4 bases and J lost 5, with 22 bases in between.

This clonotype has only a few counts. The chain couples TRBV7-2 to TRBJ2-1, with D possibly TRBD2 on 6 matching bases. Germline V gene data show CDR1 as SGHTA and CDR2 as FQGNSA. This CDR3 is 15 amino acids long. V lost 5 bases, J lost 8 bases, and 19 bases lay in between. This CDR3 is CASSPGTSGRHEQFF. The CDR3 bases are TGTGCCAGCAGCCCCGGGACTTCGGGACGGCATGAGCAGTTCTTC.

The chain employs TRBV9 and TRBJ2-1; the D gene is possibly TRBD1 (6 bases). Germline V CDR1 and CDR2: SGDLS, YYNGEE. V was cut by 3 bases and J by 8 bases, with 18 bases left in between. The CDR3 contains 15 residues. The DNA for the CDR3 is TGTGCCAGCAGCGGTTGGGGGCCCTCTGGGGATGAGCAGTTCTTC. Its translation: CASSGWGPSGDEQFF.

Worth noting for this clonotype: This may be a read error, as it is one base from a much larger clone. The V gene is TRBV15, the J gene TRBJ2-7; 7 bases line up with TRBD1. CDR1 and CDR2 from the germline V gene are LNHNV and YYDKDF (reference sequence). The CDR3 runs 14 residues. V dropped 5 bases and J dropped 1; count of bases not matched to a gene: 5. The DNA for the CDR3 is TGTGCCACCAGCCCCCGGGACAGATCCTACGAGCAGTACTTC. Translation gives CATSPRDRSYEQYF.

For this clonotype: An end of the junction does not agree with germline; a read error may underlie this. The V gene is TRBV11-2, the J gene TRBJ2-2; unclear D gene. Germline CDR1 reads SGHAT; CDR2 reads FQNNGV. This CDR3 has 14 amino acids. The CDR3 nucleotides read TGTGCCGGCAGCTCGCTGAGGAACACCGGGGAGCTGTTTTTT. Its protein product is CAGSSLRNTGELFF.

The chain couples TRBV24-1 to TRBJ1-5, with a tentative D call TRBD1 (6 bases). CDR1 and CDR2 from the germline V gene are KGHDR and SFDVKD. CDR3 length: 17 residues. The V gene lost 6 bases and the J gene lost 2 bases, with 19 bases spanning the gap. CDR3 sequence reads: CATSPKDSLWGNQPQHF. DNA of the CDR3: TGTGCCACCAGTCCTAAGGACAGTCTTTGGGGCAATCAGCCCCAGCATTTT.

This rearrangement joins TRBV28 to TRBJ2-1; possibly TRBD1 or TRBD2 for D (5 bases each). V lost 5 bases and J 3 bases, leaving 14 bases between the germline ends. The CDR3 is 15 amino acids. Germline V gives CDR1 MDHEN, CDR2 SYDVKM. In nucleotides, the CDR3 is TGTGCCAGCAGTCCCCCGGGACGCAACTACAATGAGCAGTTCTTC. Protein: CASSPPGRNYNEQFF.

The gene calls are TRBV20-1 and TRBJ2-5; the D is unclear. V lost 7 bases, J lost 0 bases, and 12 bases lay in between. CDR3 length: 13 amino acids. Germline V gene sequence: CDR1 DFQATT, CDR2 SNEGSKA (reference sequence). CDR3 protein: CSGVLLDQETQYF. The CDR3 nucleotides read TGCAGTGGCGTTCTCTTGGACCAAGAGACCCAGTACTTC.

This clonotype appeared a few times. The chain combines TRBV5-5 with TRBJ2-3, with D possibly matching TRBD2 (5 bases). Germline V CDR1 and CDR2: SGHKS, YYEKEE (reference sequence). V was cut by 4 bases and J by 2 bases, with 14 bases left in between. The CDR3 consists of 15 residues. The DNA for the CDR3 is TGTGCCAGCAGCCGGGGTGACTACTACACAGATACGCAGTATTTT. Its protein product is CASSRGDYYTDTQYF.

This sequence joins TRBV10-3 and TRBJ2-3, with D hard to call. Germline V CDR1 and CDR2: ENHRY, SYGVKD. The V end lost 2 bases, the J end lost 1 base, and 7 bases lay between the germline ends. The CDR3 is made up of 14 amino acids. The CDR3 DNA is TGTGCCATCAGTGAGGCTGTTGGCACAGATACGCAGTATTTT. This sequence encodes CAISEAVGTDTQYF.

V usage is TRBV9 and J usage is TRBJ2-5, with D uncertain. The CDR3 is made up of 15 amino acids. Germline loops: CDR1 SGDLS, CDR2 YYNGEE. V lost 0 bases and J 0 bases, leaving 9 bases between the germline ends. This CDR3 reads CASSVGGRNQETQYF. The CDR3 coding sequence is TGTGCCAGCAGCGTAGGAGGCAGGAACCAAGAGACCCAGTACTTC.

This clonotype was counted between two and nine times. The J gene is TRBJ2-2, the V gene TRBV29-1, with D maybe TRBD2 (5 bases). The CDR3 covers 13 residues. Germline-derived CDR1 and CDR2 are SQVTM and ANQGSEA. Trimming pared 7 bases from V and 2 bases from J, leaving 11 bases between. CDR3 nucleotide sequence: TGCAGCGGGAGCGGCCCAAACACCGGGGAGCTGTTTTTT. Translating it yields CSGSGPNTGELFF.

The chain carries TRBV6-2 or TRBV6-3 and TRBJ2-7; tentatively, D is TRBD1 or TRBD2 (6 bases each). Trimming took off 7 bases at V and 0 bases at J, with 16 bases between the two ends. Germline assignment: CDR1 MNHEY and CDR2 SVGEGT. The CDR3 has 15 amino acids. The CDR3 spells CASTERGGSSYEQYF. The CDR3 DNA follows: TGTGCCAGCACCGAACGAGGGGGGAGCTCCTACGAGCAGTACTTC.

Concerning this clonotype itself: At one end, the junction sequence differs from germline, possibly due to a read error. The chain couples TRBV10-3 to TRBJ2-5; no firm D call. The length of the CDR3 is 15 residues. The germline gives CDR1 ENHRY, CDR2 SYGVKD. The CDR3 protein is CAISEAIGMQETRYF. The DNA for the CDR3 is TGTGCCATCAGTGAAGCCATCGGAATGCAAGAGACCCGGTACTTC.

This clonotype was counted between two and nine times. The gene calls are TRBV12-3 or TRBV12-4 and TRBJ2-3; D is ambiguous. The V gene lost 5 bases and the J gene lost 2 bases, with 8 bases spanning the gap. The CDR3 spans 13 residues. As DNA, the CDR3 is TGTGCCAGCAGTAGAGCGTTCACAGATACGCAGTATTTT. It translates to CASSRAFTDTQYF.

The V call is TRBV30, the J call TRBJ2-5; D is ambiguous. The J call may be mistaken, given a closer DNA end match to TRBJ2-7. CDR1 and CDR2 (germline): GTSNPN, SVGIG (reference sequence). The CDR3 covers 19 residues. In DNA form, the CDR3 reads TGTGCCTGGAGTGTTCGTTCCCCAAACACCCGTGATCTGGCCTACGAGCAGTACTTC. Its translation: CAWSVRSPNTRDLAYEQYF.

CDR3 sequence reads: CASSIEYHNEQFF. CDR3 sequence (DNA): TGTGCCAGTAGTATAGAGTATCACAATGAGCAGTTCTTC. The rearrangement links TRBV19 to TRBJ2-1, with D unclear. The V gene lost 0 bases and the J gene lost 5 bases, with 5 bases spanning the gap. Germline V gives CDR1 LNHDA, CDR2 SQIVND (reference sequence). The CDR3 is made up of 13 amino acids.

J is TRBJ2-3 and V is TRBV30; 9 bases agree with TRBD1. Germline-derived CDR1 and CDR2 are GTSNPN and SVGIG (reference sequence). J was trimmed by 5 bases and V by 5 bases; bases with no gene match: 5. This CDR3 has 13 amino acids. CDR3 residues: CAWLGQGRDTQYF. The CDR3 DNA is TGTGCCTGGCTGGGACAGGGTAGAGATACGCAGTATTTT.

This clonotype was observed a handful of times. The CDR3 DNA follows: TGCAGCGTTGAAGATCGGACAGGGGGTTGGAGCTACACCTTC. Protein sequence: CSVEDRTGGWSYTF. The chain is built from TRBV29-1 and TRBJ1-2; 10 positions match TRBD1. CDR1 is SQVTM and CDR2 is ANQGSEA in the germline V gene. The CDR3 is 14 amino acids. After removal of 0 bases from V and 9 bases from J, the junction contained 7 bases not matched to a gene.

This clonotype was found many times. The CDR3 reads CASMSGTGETQYF. CDR3 nucleotides: TGTGCCAGCATGTCGGGGACGGGAGAGACCCAGTACTTC. The V call is TRBV2, the J call TRBJ2-5; either TRBD1 or TRBD2 may fit D (5 bases each). Germline V gene lookup returns CDR1 SNHLY and CDR2 FYNNEI. The CDR3 consists of 13 residues. V dropped 7 bases and J dropped 4 bases, with 13 bases sitting between them.

The V call is TRBV6-2 or TRBV6-3, the J call TRBJ2-7, with 13 positions matching TRBD2. Germline loops: CDR1 MNHEY, CDR2 SVGEGT. CDR3 length: 18 residues. V was clipped by 0 bases and J by 5 bases; unmatched bases: 10. The CDR3 region has the DNA TGTGCCAGCAGTTACTCGAGCAGACTAGCGGGAGGAAATGACGAGCAGTACTTC. Translated, it gives CASSYSSRLAGGNDEQYF.

The rearrangement joins TRBV6-5 to TRBJ2-2; possible D gene TRBD2, 7 bases. Trimming removed 6 bases from V and 4 bases from J, with 12 bases in between. The CDR3 is 14 residues long. The germline CDR1 and CDR2 sequences are MNHEY and SVGAGI. CDR3 bases: TGTGCCAGCAGCCTTGGGGGGGCCACCGGGGAGCTGTTTTTT. Encoded protein: CASSLGGATGELFF.

This clonotype was counted between two and nine times. V gene TRBV11-2 combines with J gene TRBJ1-1, with 8 bases identical to TRBD1. CDR3 length: 15 amino acids. The V segment lost 5 bases and the J segment 4 bases; nucleotides outside the gene matches: 9. Germline V gene lookup returns CDR1 SGHAT and CDR2 FQNNGV. The CDR3 loop is CASSVTGTGTTEAFF. The CDR3 DNA reads TGTGCCAGCAGCGTGACCGGGACAGGTACCACTGAAGCTTTCTTT.

This clonotype was seen more than once but under ten times. The J gene is TRBJ2-3, the V gene TRBV20-1; a weak D match, TRBD1 (6 bases). The germline V gene encodes CDR1 DFQATT and CDR2 SNEGSKA (reference sequence). The ends were cut back, 6 bases at V and 2 bases at J, with 18 bases in the middle. The CDR3 covers 15 residues. CDR3 loop: CSAVPPRGATDTQYF. The CDR3 coding sequence is TGCAGTGCCGTACCCCCCAGGGGCGCCACAGATACGCAGTATTTT.

The V gene is TRBV15, the J gene TRBJ2-1; D is unresolved. Germline V gene data show CDR1 as LNHNV and CDR2 as YYDKDF (reference sequence). The CDR3 sequence is 15 residues long. Trimming stripped 5 bases from V and 0 bases from J, with 11 bases between. The CDR3 nucleotides are TGTGCCACCAGCCCCCCTATTGCCTCCTACAATGAGCAGTTCTTC. Amino acids: CATSPPIASYNEQFF.

The table lists this clonotype with a few counts. This chain connects TRBV6-2 or TRBV6-3 to TRBJ2-5; D is undetermined. Germline CDR1 is MNHEY and CDR2 is SVGEGT. V shed 2 bases and J shed 2 bases, with 12 bases lying between them. This CDR3 has 15 amino acids. Here the CDR3 DNA reads TGTGCCAGCAGTTACGATCCCCCAACACAAGAGACCCAGTACTTC. This encodes CASSYDPPTQETQYF.

The chain is built from TRBV20-1 and TRBJ2-3, with 9 bases that match TRBD2. V was pared by 5 bases and J by 6 bases, with 9 bases of the junction left unmatched. This CDR3 is built from 14 residues. CDR1 DFQATT and CDR2 SNEGSKA come from the germline V gene (reference sequence). The DNA for the CDR3 is TGCAGTGCTCACGGACTAGCGAGTGGGGATACGCAGTATTTT. Translating gives CSAHGLASGDTQYF.

CDR3 sequence reads: CASSSQVNNEQFF. The CDR3 DNA follows: TGTGCCAGCAGCTCTCAGGTTAACAATGAGCAGTTCTTC. The chain recombines TRBV7-2 with TRBJ2-1; D is undetermined. The CDR3 spans 13 residues. Germline values: CDR1 SGHTA, CDR2 FQGNSA. The ends were cut back, 4 bases at V and 5 bases at J, with 9 bases in the middle.

This clonotype was recorded many times. The chain joins TRBV6-5 to TRBJ2-3, with 13 bases that match TRBD2. The length of the CDR3 is 19 residues. The trim removed 0 bases at V and 5 bases at J, leaving 11 bases unmatched. Germline V gene data show CDR1 as MNHEY and CDR2 as SVGAGI. CDR3 sequence: CASSYSRTSGSLSGDTQYF. In nucleotides, the CDR3 is TGTGCCAGCAGTTACTCCCGGACTAGCGGGAGCCTAAGTGGAGATACGCAGTATTTT.

J is TRBJ2-1 and V is TRBV9; possibly TRBD1 or TRBD2 for D (6 bases each). The CDR3 extends over 15 amino acids. The germline V and J ends were trimmed by 3 bases and 6 bases, with 16 bases remaining between them. CDR1 and CDR2 from the germline V gene are SGDLS and YYNGEE. This CDR3 reads CASSAAPGAPNEQFF. CDR3 DNA: TGTGCCAGCAGCGCAGCTCCGGGGGCCCCCAATGAGCAGTTCTTC.